This T cell receptor beta chain was identified in a study of brain T cells in children with intractable seizures. Study-wide results and caveats: Absence of clones before surgery may stem from lower sequencing depth. Viral specificity was inferred only from CDR3 similarity; HCMV serostatus was unknown.

Generated by immunoSEQ multiplex PCR, the TCRdb table keeps only in-frame clones and is missing some. The repertoire holds 340,000 or so clones, nearly 95% seen once, with 5.7% in the top ten. This CDR3 region has 14 residues. Germline-derived CDR1 and CDR2 are ENHRY and SYGVKD. With 6 bases clipped from V and 4 bases from J, the junction kept 4 bases outside the gene matches. Noted time point: blood from clinic visit 5 months post-surgery; TSC patient then seizure free. Surgery cases with the highest brain T cell transcript signatures were chosen for sequencing. Patients received at least one anti-epileptic drug before surgery. Details on this clone: Its target is not known.

The rearrangement uses TRBV10-3 and TRBJ2-1; 9 bases map to TRBD2. The TCR originated in a boy under three years old with tuberous sclerosis and intractable seizures. The sequenced sample was peripheral blood, obtained less than 6 months after surgery. CDR3 sequence (DNA): TGTGCCATCAGAGTAGCGGGGGTTTACAATGAGCAGTTCTTC. It codes for CAIRVAGVYNEQFF.